This TCR beta chain is from a study of T cells in Graves' hyperthyroidism and ophthalmopathy. Amplified TCR beta CDR3 regions came from RNA transcripts. HTBI primers drove first-round RT-PCR of the TCR CDR3. In TCRdb, the multiplex PCR reads were re-called with MiXCR into one record per CDR3 protein. This sample yields approximately 380,000 distinct CDR3 sequences, of which over 13% are seen a single time; around 28% belongs to the top ten. V was shortened by 4 bases and J by 1 base, with 9 bases between the two germline ends. Per the germline V gene, CDR1 is LNHDA and CDR2 is SQIVND (reference sequence). This CDR3 region has 14 residues. This clonotype showed up many times. The target antigen is unknown. Study-level findings and limits: Blood held most thyroid clonotypes expanded above 0.001 frequency. A median about 6 months before onset, the model predicted ophthalmopathy.

Sample: blood. The chain employs TRBV19 and TRBJ2-3; D remains ambiguous. This TCR came from a man aged 45 to 65 with Graves' ophthalmopathy. The CDR3 region is CASSNRDRTDTQYF. As DNA, the CDR3 is TGTGCCAGTAGTAATCGCGACCGCACAGATACGCAGTATTTT.